This TCR beta chain originates from a study of T cells in Graves' hyperthyroidism and ophthalmopathy. Study as a whole: Initial diagnosis, before any treatment, was when peripheral blood was collected.

The CDR3 has 14 residues. V lost 3 bases and J lost 1, with 10 bases in between. Germline values: CDR1 MDHEN, CDR2 SYDVKM. Broader study findings: Appearing also in blood were most of the thyroid clonotypes expanded above 0.001.

Amplified TCR beta CDR3 regions came from RNA transcripts. The HTBI primer set was used in a first-round RT-PCR of the TCR CDR3. One entry per CDR3 protein, called by TCRdb with MiXCR from the multiplex PCR reads. The sample yields about 610,000 distinct CDR3 sequences, roughly 14% seen once. Using more than 7.5 ml of fresh peripheral blood, PBMCs were prepared. This clonotype was observed a handful of times. Its matching antigen is unknown. Source material: blood. This chain uses TRBV28 with TRBJ2-7, with D perhaps matching TRBD1 (7 bases). The TCR originated in a woman aged 40-49 years with Graves' ophthalmopathy. This CDR3 reads CASSLEGASYEQYF. The CDR3 nucleotides are TGTGCCAGCAGTTTGGAGGGGGCGTCCTACGAGCAGTACTTC.